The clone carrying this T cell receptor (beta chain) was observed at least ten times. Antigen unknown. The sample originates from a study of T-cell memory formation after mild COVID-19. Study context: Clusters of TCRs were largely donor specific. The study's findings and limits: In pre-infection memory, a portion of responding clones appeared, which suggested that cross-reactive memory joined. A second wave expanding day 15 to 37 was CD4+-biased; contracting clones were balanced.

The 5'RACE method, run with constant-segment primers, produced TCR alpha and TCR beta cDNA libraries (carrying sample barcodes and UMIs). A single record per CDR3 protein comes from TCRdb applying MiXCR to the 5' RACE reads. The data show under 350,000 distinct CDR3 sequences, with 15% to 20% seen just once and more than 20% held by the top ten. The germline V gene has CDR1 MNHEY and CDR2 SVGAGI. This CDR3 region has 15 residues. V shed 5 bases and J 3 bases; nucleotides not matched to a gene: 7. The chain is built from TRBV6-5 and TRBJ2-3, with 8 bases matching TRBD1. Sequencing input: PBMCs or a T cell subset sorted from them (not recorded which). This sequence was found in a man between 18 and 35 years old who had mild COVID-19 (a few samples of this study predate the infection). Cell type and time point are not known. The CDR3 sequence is CASSPQGAVTDTQYF. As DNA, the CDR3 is TGTGCCAGCAGTCCCCAGGGGGCGGTGACAGATACGCAGTATTTT.